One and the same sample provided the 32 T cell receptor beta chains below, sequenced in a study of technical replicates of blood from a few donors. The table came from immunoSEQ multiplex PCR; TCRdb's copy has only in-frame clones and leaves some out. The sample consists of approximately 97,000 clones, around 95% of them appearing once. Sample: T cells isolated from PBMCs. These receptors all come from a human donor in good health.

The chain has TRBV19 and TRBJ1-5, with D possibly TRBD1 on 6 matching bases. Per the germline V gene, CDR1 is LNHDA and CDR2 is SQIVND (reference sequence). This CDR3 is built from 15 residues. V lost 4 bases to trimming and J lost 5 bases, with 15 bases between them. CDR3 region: CASSTGQFFHQPQHF. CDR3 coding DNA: TGTGCCAGTAGTACGGGACAATTTTTCCATCAGCCCCAGCATTTT.

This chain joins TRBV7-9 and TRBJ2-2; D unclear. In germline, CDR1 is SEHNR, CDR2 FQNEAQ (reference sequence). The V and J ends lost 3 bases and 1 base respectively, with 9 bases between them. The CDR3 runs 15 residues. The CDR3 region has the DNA TGTGCCAGCAGCTTTCCACTACAGAACACCGGGGAGCTGTTTTTT. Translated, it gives CASSFPLQNTGELFF.

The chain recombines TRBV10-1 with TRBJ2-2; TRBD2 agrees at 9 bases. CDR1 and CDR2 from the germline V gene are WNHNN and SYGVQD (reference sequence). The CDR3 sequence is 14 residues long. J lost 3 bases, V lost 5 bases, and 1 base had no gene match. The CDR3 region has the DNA TGCGCCAGCAGTTTAGCGGGAGACACCGGGGAGCTGTTTTTT. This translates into CASSLAGDTGELFF.

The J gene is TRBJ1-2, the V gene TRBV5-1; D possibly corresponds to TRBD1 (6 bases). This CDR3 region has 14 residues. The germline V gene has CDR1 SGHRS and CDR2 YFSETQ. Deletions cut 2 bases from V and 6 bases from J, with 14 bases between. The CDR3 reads CASSFEGGINGYTF. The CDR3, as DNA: TGCGCCAGCAGCTTTGAGGGGGGGATTAATGGCTACACCTTC.

The CDR3 region has the DNA TGTGCCAGCAGTACTATGGGACTAGGCAATCAGCCCCAGCATTTT. Amino acid sequence: CASSTMGLGNQPQHF. This sequence joins TRBV2 and TRBJ1-5; D possibly corresponds to TRBD1 (5 bases). V shed 5 bases and J shed 2 bases, with 13 bases lying between them. The CDR3 loop spans 15 amino acids. Germline CDR1 SNHLY, CDR2 FYNNEI.

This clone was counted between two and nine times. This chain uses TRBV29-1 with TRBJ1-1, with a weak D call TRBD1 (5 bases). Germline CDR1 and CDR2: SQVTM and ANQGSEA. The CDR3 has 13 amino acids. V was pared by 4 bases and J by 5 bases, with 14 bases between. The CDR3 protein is CSVVQSRVTEAFF. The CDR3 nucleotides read TGCAGCGTTGTTCAGTCCAGGGTGACTGAAGCTTTCTTT.

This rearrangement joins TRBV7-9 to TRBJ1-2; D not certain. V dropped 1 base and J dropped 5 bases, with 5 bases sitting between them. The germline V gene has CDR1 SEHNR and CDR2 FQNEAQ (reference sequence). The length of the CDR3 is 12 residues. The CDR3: CASSLGVYGYTF. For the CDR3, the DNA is TGTGCCAGCAGCTTAGGAGTTTATGGCTACACCTTC.

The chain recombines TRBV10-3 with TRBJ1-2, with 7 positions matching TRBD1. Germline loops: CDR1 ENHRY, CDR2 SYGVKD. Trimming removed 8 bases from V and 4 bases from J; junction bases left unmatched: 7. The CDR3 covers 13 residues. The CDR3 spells CAISRDRLYGYTF. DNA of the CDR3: TGTGCCATCTCTCGGGACAGACTCTATGGCTACACCTTC.

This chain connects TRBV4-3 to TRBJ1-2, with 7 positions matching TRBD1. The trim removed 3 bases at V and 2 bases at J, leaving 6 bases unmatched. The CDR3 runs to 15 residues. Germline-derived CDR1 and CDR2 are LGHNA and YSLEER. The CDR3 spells CASSHTQTGNYGYTF. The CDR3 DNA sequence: TGCGCCAGCAGCCATACCCAGACAGGGAACTATGGCTACACCTTC.

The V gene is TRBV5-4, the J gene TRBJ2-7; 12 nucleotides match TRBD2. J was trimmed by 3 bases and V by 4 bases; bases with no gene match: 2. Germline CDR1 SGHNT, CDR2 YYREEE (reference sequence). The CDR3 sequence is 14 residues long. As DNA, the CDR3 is TGTGCCAGCAGCATGACTAGCGGGAGCTACGAGCAGTACTTC. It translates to CASSMTSGSYEQYF.

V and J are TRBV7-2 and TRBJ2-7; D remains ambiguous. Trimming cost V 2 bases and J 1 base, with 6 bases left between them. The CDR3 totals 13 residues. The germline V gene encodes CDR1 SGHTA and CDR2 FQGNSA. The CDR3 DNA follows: TGTGCCAGCAGCTTATCCGGTTCCTACGAGCAGTACTTC. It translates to CASSLSGSYEQYF.

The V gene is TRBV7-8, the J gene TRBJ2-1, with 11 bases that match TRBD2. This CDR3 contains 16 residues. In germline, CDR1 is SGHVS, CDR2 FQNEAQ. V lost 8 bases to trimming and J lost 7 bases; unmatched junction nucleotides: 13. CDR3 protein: CASRQNLAGGTNEQFF. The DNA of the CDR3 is TGTGCCAGCCGTCAGAATCTAGCGGGAGGCACTAATGAGCAGTTCTTC.

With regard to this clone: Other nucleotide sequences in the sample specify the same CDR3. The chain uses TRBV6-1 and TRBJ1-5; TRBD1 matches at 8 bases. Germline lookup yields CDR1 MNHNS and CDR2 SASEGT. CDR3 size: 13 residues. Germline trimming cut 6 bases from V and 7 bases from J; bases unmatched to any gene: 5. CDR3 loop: CASRGDRGQPQHF. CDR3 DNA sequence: TGTGCCAGCAGAGGCGACAGGGGCCAGCCCCAGCATTTT.

DNA of the CDR3: TGTGCCAGCAGCAGGGGACAGGGCGGGGAGACTGAAGCTTTCTTT. It codes for CASSRGQGGETEAFF. The V gene is TRBV5-5, the J gene TRBJ1-1; TRBD1 aligns across 9 bases. CDR1 SGHKS and CDR2 YYEKEE come from the germline V gene (reference sequence). This CDR3 has 15 residues. The trim removed 4 bases at V and 5 bases at J, leaving 9 bases unmatched.

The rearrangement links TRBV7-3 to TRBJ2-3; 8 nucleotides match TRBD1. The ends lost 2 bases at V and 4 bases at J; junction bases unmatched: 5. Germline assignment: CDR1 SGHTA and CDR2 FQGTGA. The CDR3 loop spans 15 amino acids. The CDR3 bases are TGTGCCAGCAGCTTACTTCCAGGGGGCCCAGATACGCAGTATTTT. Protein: CASSLLPGGPDTQYF.

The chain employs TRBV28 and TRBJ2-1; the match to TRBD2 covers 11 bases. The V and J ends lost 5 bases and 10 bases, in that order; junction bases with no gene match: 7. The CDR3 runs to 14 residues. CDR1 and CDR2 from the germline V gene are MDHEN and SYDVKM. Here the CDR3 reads CASSVLAGGLEQFF. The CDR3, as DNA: TGTGCCAGCAGTGTCCTAGCGGGAGGTCTGGAGCAGTTCTTC.

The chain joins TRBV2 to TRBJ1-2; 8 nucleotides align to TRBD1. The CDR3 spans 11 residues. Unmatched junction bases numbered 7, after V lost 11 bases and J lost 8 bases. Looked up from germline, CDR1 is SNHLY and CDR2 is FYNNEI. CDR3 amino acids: CALQGVYGYTF. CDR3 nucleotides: TGTGCCTTACAGGGGGTTTACGGCTACACCTTC.

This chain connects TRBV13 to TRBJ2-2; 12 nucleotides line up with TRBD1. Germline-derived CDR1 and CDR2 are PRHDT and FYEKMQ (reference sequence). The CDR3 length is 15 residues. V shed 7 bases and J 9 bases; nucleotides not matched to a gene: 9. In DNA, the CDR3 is TGTGCCAGCATCCTTGCTGGGACAGGGGGCCGGGAGCTGTTTTTT. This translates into CASILAGTGGRELFF.

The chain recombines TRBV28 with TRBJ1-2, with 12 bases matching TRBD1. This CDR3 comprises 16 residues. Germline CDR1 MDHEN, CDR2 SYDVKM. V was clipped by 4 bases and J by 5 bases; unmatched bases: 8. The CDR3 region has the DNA TGTGCCAGCAGTTCACCGGGACAGGGGGCGCCTTATGGCTACACCTTC. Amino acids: CASSSPGQGAPYGYTF.

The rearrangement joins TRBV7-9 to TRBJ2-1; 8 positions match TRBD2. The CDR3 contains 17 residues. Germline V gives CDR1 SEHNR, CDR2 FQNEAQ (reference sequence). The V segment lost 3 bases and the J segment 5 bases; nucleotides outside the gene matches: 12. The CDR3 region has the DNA TGTGCCAGCAGCTTGTCCCCCGGCGGGAGGTACGACAATGAGCAGTTCTTC. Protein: CASSLSPGGRYDNEQFF.

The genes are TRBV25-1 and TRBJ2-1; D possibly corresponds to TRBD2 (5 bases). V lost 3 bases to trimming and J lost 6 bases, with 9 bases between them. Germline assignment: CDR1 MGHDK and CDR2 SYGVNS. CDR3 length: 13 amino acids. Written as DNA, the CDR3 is TGTGCCAGCAGTGAGGACTTCTTCAATGAGCAGTTCTTC. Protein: CASSEDFFNEQFF.

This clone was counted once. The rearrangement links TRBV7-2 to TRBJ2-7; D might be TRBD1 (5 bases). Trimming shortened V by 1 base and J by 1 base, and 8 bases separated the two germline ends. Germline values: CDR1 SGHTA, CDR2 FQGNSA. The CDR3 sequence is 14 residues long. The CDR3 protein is CASSLGRQSYEQYF. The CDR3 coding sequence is TGTGCCAGCAGCTTAGGAAGACAGTCCTACGAGCAGTACTTC.

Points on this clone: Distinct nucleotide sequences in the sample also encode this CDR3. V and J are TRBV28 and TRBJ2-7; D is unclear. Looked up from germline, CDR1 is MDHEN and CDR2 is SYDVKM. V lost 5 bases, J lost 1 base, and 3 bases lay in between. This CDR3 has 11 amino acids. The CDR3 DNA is TGTGCCAGCAGTCGTTCCTACGAGCAGTACTTC. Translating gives CASSRSYEQYF.

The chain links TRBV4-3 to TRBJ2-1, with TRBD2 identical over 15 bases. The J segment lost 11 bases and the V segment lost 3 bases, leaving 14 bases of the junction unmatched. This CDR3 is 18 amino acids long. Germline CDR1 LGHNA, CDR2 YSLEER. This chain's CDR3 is CASSQVARPGLAGGQQFF. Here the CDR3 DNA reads TGCGCCAGCAGCCAGGTAGCCCGTCCGGGACTAGCGGGAGGACAGCAGTTCTTC.

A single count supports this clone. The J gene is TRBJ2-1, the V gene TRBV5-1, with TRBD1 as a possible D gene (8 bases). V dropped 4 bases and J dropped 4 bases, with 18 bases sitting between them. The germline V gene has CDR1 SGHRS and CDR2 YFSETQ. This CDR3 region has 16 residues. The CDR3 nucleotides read TGCGCCAGCAGCGCGGACAGGGCTAGCGGTTACAATGAGCAGTTCTTC. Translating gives CASSADRASGYNEQFF. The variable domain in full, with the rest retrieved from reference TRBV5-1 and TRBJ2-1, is KAGVTQTPRYLIKTRGQQVTLSCSPISGHRSVSWYQQTPGQGLQFLFEYFSETQRNKGNFPGRFSGRQFSNSRSEMNVSTLELGDSALYLCASSADRASGYNEQFFGPGTRLTVL.

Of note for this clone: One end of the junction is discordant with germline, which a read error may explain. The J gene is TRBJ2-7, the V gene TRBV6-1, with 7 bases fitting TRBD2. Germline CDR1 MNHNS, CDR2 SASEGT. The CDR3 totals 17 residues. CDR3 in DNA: TGTGCCAGCAGCGAAGCCCTAACTAGCGCCCAGGTCGACGAGCAGTACTTC. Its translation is CASSEALTSAQVDEQYF.

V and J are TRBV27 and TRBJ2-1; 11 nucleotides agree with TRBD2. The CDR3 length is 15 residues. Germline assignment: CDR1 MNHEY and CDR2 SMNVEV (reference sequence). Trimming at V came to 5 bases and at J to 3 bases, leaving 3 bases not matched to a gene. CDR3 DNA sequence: TGTGCCAGCAGTCCCGGGACTAGCGGCTACAATGAGCAGTTCTTC. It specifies CASSPGTSGYNEQFF.

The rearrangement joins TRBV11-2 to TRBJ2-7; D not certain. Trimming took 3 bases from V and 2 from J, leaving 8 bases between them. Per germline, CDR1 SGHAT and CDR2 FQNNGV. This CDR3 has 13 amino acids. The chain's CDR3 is CASSFLVPYEQYF. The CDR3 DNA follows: TGTGCCAGCAGCTTCTTAGTTCCCTACGAGCAGTACTTC.

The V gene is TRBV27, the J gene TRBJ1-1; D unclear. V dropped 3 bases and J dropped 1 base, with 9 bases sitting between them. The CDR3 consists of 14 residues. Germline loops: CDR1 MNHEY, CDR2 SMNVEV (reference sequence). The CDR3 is CASSFGSPNTEAFF. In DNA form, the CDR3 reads TGTGCCAGCAGTTTCGGGTCTCCGAACACTGAAGCTTTCTTT.

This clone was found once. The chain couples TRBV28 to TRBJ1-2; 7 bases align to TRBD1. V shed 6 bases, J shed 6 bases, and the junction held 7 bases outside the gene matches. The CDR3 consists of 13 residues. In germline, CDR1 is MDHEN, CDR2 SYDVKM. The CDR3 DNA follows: TGTGCCAGCAGAGAAGGACAGGTTAATGGCTACACCTTC. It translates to CASREGQVNGYTF.

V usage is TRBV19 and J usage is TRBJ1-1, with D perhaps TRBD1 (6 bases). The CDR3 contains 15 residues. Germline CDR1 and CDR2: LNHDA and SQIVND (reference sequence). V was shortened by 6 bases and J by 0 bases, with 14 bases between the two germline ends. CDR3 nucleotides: TGTGCCAGTAGCACAAACAGGGCCATGAACACTGAAGCTTTCTTT. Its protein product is CASSTNRAMNTEAFF.

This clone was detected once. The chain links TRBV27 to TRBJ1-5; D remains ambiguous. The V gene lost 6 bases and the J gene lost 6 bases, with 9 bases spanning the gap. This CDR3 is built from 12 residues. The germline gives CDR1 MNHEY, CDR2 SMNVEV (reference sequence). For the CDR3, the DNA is TGTGCCAGCAGCAACGGTCGTCAGCCCCAGCATTTT. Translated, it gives CASSNGRQPQHF.